This is a list of T cell receptor beta chains from one sample in a study of blood T cell repertoires in COVID-19. The assay was immunoSEQ multiplex PCR, and TCRdb's table has in-frame clones only and misses some. The top ten clones hold more than 10% of a sample with about 130,000 clones, 84% of them seen once. The sequenced material came from peripheral blood. These TCRs come from a human donor in a cohort sampled during active COVID-19. The CDR3 runs from the conserved cysteine through the conserved F or W. D genes are given only for firm matches. Rows give clone size only sometimes, using once, few, many, or a class for an expanded clone.

d_call	v_call	cdr3_length	clone_size	j_call	cdr3_aa	cdr3_nt
TRBD1	TRBV19	16	NA	TRBJ1-2	CASSIAFGQGSSGYTF	TGTGCCAGTAGTATAGCCTTCGGACAGGGCTCTTCTGGCTACACCTTC
TRBD2	TRBV3-1/TRBV3-2	16	NA	TRBJ2-1	CASSQPGLARPGEQFF	TGTGCCAGCAGCCAACCGGGACTAGCCCGTCCTGGTGAGCAGTTCTTC
NA	TRBV5-5	15	few	TRBJ1-6	CASSSAGSYNSPLHF	TGTGCCAGCAGCTCGGCAGGGTCCTATAATTCACCCCTCCACTTT
NA	TRBV12-5	14	NA	TRBJ1-6	CASGPAGEVSPLHF	TGTGCTAGTGGTCCCGCTGGGGAGGTTTCACCCCTCCACTTT
TRBD1	TRBV11-2	14	once	TRBJ1-5	CASSYTGVDQPQHF	TGTGCCAGCAGTTATACAGGGGTTGATCAGCCCCAGCATTTT
TRBD1	TRBV5-1	14	NA	TRBJ1-1	CASSSSQGDTEAFF	TGCGCCAGCAGCTCATCACAGGGGGACACTGAAGCTTTCTTT
NA	TRBV6-5	15	NA	TRBJ1-5	CASSYSRAGRSPQHF	TGTGCCAGCAGTTACTCGAGGGCAGGGAGGTCGCCCCAGCATTTT
NA	TRBV4-1	13	NA	TRBJ1-5	CASSLASGHPSDF	TGCGCCAGCAGCCTAGCCTCGGGACACCCCTCGGATTTT
NA	TRBV6-4	12	NA	TRBJ2-1	CASSDRNNEQFF	TGTGCCAGCAGTGACCGTAACAATGAGCAGTTCTTC
TRBD1	TRBV7-9	15	NA	TRBJ2-3	CASSPGQGPLDTQYF	TGTGCCAGCAGCCCGGGACAGGGACCCCTAGATACGCAGTATTTT
NA	TRBV27	16	NA	TRBJ1-6	CASSLSPQGPDSPLHF	TGTGCCAGCAGTTTATCGCCTCAGGGGCCAGATTCACCCCTCCACTTT
NA	TRBV19	15	NA	TRBJ1-4	CASGQGFGTNEKLFF	TGTGCCAGCGGCCAGGGGTTCGGCACTAATGAAAAACTGTTTTTT
NA	TRBV30	13	NA	TRBJ1-2	CAWSGGRDYGYTF	TGTGCCTGGAGTGGAGGGAGAGACTATGGCTACACCTTC
TRBD1	TRBV4-1	15	NA	TRBJ2-1	CASSQDFQGADEQFF	TGCGCCAGCAGCCAAGATTTTCAGGGGGCAGATGAGCAGTTCTTC
TRBD2	TRBV5-1	16	NA	TRBJ2-5	CASSLAGGRSRETQYF	TGCGCCAGCAGCTTGGCGGGGGGGCGGTCCAGGGAGACCCAGTACTTC
NA	TRBV7-6	15	NA	TRBJ2-7	CASSLVEGGRYEQYF	TGTGCCAGCAGCTTAGTAGAGGGGGGGCGGTACGAGCAGTACTTC
TRBD2	TRBV3-1/TRBV3-2	17	NA	TRBJ2-7	CASSQVSPSGASYEQYF	TGTGCCAGCAGCCAAGTCTCTCCTAGCGGGGCGTCGTACGAGCAGTACTTC
NA	TRBV5-6	14	few	TRBJ2-3	CASSLFGSTDTQYF	TGTGCCAGCAGCTTGTTCGGTAGCACAGATACGCAGTATTTT
NA	TRBV3-1/TRBV3-2	17	NA	TRBJ2-6	CASSLTPLLGGANVLTF	TGTGCCAGCAGCCTCACCCCACTACTTGGTGGGGCCAACGTCCTGACTTTC
TRBD1	TRBV6-6	17	NA	TRBJ1-5	CASSPPPGQGTDQPQHF	TGTGCCAGCAGTCCACCCCCGGGACAGGGGACGGATCAGCCCCAGCATTTT
TRBD1	TRBV19	14	NA	TRBJ1-6	CASSSGTENSPLHF	TGTGCCAGTAGTAGTGGGACAGAGAATTCACCCCTCCACTTT
TRBD1	TRBV3-1/TRBV3-2	19	NA	TRBJ1-1	CASSLKRTGQGPIATEAFF	TGTGCCAGCAGCCTAAAGCGAACGGGACAGGGGCCTATCGCGACTGAAGCTTTCTTT
NA	TRBV19	15	NA	TRBJ1-4	CASSMRGQSNEKLFF	TGTGCCAGTAGCATGCGAGGACAGTCTAATGAAAAACTGTTTTTT
TRBD1	TRBV5-5	13	NA	TRBJ1-2	CASKQGQDYGYTF	TGTGCCAGCAAACAGGGGCAGGACTATGGCTACACCTTC
NA	TRBV6-6	14	NA	TRBJ1-1	CASSYRQVNTEAFF	TGTGCCAGCAGTTACCGACAGGTGAACACTGAAGCTTTCTTT
NA	TRBV10-2	12	NA	TRBJ1-2	CASSGTAYGYTF	TGCGCCAGCAGTGGGACAGCTTATGGCTACACCTTC
NA	TRBV3-1/TRBV3-2	15	NA	TRBJ1-5	CASSLGGLNNQPQHF	TGTGCCAGCAGCCTCGGGGGGCTGAACAATCAGCCCCAGCATTTT
TRBD2	TRBV10-3	14	NA	TRBJ2-1	CAISDSLAGAEQFF	TGTGCCATCAGTGACTCCCTAGCGGGGGCTGAGCAGTTCTTC
NA	TRBV3-1/TRBV3-2	15	NA	TRBJ1-5	CASSQDPSRAQPQHF	TGTGCCAGCAGCCAAGATCCGAGTCGAGCTCAGCCCCAGCATTTT
NA	TRBV9	15	NA	TRBJ2-7	CASSVGGVPSYEQYF	TGTGCCAGCAGCGTAGGGGGGGTGCCCTCCTACGAGCAGTACTTC
TRBD2	TRBV10-2	16	NA	TRBJ2-7	CASSASGGAGGGVQYF	TGCGCCAGCAGTGCAAGCGGGGGGGCAGGGGGAGGAGTGCAGTACTTC
TRBD1	TRBV5-6	15	many	TRBJ1-1	CASSLANRGDDEAFF	TGTGCCAGCAGCTTGGCCAACAGGGGGGATGATGAAGCTTTCTTT
NA	TRBV7-9	16	few	TRBJ2-2	CASKRGTTANTGELFF	TGTGCCAGCAAACGGGGAACAACCGCGAACACCGGGGAGCTGTTTTTT